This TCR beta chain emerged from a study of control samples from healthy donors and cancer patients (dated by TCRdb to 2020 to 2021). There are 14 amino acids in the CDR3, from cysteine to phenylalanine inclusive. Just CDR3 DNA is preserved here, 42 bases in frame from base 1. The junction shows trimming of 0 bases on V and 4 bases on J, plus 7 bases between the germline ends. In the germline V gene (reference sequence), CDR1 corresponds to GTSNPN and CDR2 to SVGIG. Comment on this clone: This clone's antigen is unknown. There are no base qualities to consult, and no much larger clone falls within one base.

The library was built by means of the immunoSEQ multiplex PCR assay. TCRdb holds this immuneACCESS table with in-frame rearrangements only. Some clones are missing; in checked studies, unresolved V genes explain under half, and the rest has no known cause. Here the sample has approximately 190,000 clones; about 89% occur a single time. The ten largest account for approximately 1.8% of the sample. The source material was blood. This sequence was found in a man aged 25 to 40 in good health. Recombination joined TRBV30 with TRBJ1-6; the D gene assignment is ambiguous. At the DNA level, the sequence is TGTGCCTGGAGTGTTGGCCAGTATAATTCACCCCTCCACTTT. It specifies CAWSVGQYNSPLHF. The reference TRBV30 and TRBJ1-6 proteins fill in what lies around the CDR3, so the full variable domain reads SQTIHQWPATLVQPVGSPLSLECTVEGTSNPNLYWYRQAAGRGLQLLFYSVGIGQISSEVPQNLSASRPQDRQFILSSKKLLLSDSGFYLCAWSVGQYNSPLHFGNGTRLTVT.